The present T cell receptor (beta chain) was sequenced within a study of blood T cell repertoires in COVID-19 (dated by TCRdb to 2018 to 2020). With regard to the full study: The collaborator samples originated in the United States, Italy and Spain and spanned the acute and convalescent phases of COVID-19. The material from the prospective study consisted of cDNA or gDNA derived from T cells, B-cell-depleted T cells, or PBMCs. Subjects who had been exposed to COVID-19, were actively infected with it, or had recovered from it provided the deeply sampled blood TCRbeta repertoires that made up the dataset. The repertoires were made available in a free public database intended to serve as a resource for research on the immune response to SARS-CoV-2. Samples came from the ongoing ImmuneRACE study (first 160 participants) plus 1,254 subjects from 6 global collaborators. Nearly every sample came with metadata listing a de-identified subject ID, COVID-19 status, age in years and sex. Where available, HLA class I and class II types were taken from metadata supplied by the sample provider and were not determined by assay-based typing.

The CDR3 starts with the cysteine, ends with the phenylalanine, and has 14 residues. The only DNA kept is the CDR3, 42 bases in frame from the first base. A distance of 20 bases separates the germline ends of V and J, which lose 7 bases and 8 bases respectively. The germline V gene gives CDR1 as MDHEN and CDR2 as SYDVKM. Participants in the prospective study were aged about 18 to 100 years, lived in under 30 United States geographic areas, and enrolled through a virtual design. Cohort assignment in the prospective study relied on participant-reported clinical history from a screening survey and a study questionnaire. For ImmuneRACE Cohort 3, a participant was defined as recovered based on two consecutive negative NP/OP PCR tests, clearance by a healthcare professional, or resolution of symptoms. In the prospective study, whole blood, serum and a nasopharyngeal or oropharyngeal swab were collected from each participant by mobile phlebotomists. Participants in the prospective study had the option to provide additional blood draws and questionnaires over an approximately 2-month period. Before DNA extraction, prospective study blood samples were shipped either frozen or at room temperature.

A note on this clone: The antigen this receptor binds is unknown. One base away there is no much larger clone; base qualities are not given.

Study-wide conclusions, independent of this receptor: The quantity of clinical and demographic metadata differed by source and by participant and was supplied without curation.

TCRbeta CDR3 regions were amplified from genomic DNA using the immunoSEQ Assay, a bias-controlled multiplex PCR. The published analysis was carried out like this. Within the assay, amplification of reference gene primers was used to estimate how many nucleated cells each sample contained. To quantify the absolute abundance of each unique TCRbeta CDR3 rearrangement, sequence reads were collapsed and filtered. For each sample, productive Simpson clonality was calculated by taking the square root of Simpson's diversity index across productive rearrangements. Entries here come from immuneACCESS through TCRdb and include only in-frame sequences with V and J called. Some clones fail to appear in such tables; in the studies checked, an unresolved V gene covers under half of the shortfall, and the cause of the remainder is unknown. The V and J calls and clone size are taken from that table; D and trimming were inferred from the DNA. The sample has hundreds of thousands of clones on record, 70% to 90% of them singletons. The ten largest clones add up to about 6% of the sample.

The V and J segments used are TRBV28 and TRBJ1-2; D gene: possibly TRBD1, on 5 matching bases. Sequenced material: PBMCs or T cells enriched from blood (not recorded which). This receptor was obtained from a woman between 35 and 50 years old who had recovered from COVID-19. The CDR3 is CASIPSGAIRGYTF. The DNA is as follows: TGTGCCAGCATCCCTAGTGGGGCCATTAGGGGCTACACCTTC.